This T cell receptor beta chain was found in a study of vaccination effects on CD4 cells after COVID-19. Clones were read by immunoSEQ multiplex PCR, and TCRdb kept only the in-frame ones, dropping some. The table includes tens of thousands of clones, approximately 73% detected once. Regarding this clone: What it recognizes is unknown.

Trimming pared 6 bases from V and 2 bases from J, leaving 7 bases between. The CDR3 consists of 12 residues. Germline CDR1 is MNHEY and CDR2 is SVGAGI. Viral peptide pool expansion of antigen-specific CD4+ T cells preceded sequencing in the ViraFEST assay. Subsequent to ten to eleven days of culture, CD4+ T cells were isolated. Infection with SARS-CoV-2 occurred in the person between March and December 2020, and PCR confirmed it. Material: CD4+ T cells from PBMCs cultured with HIV peptides, obtained before COVID-19 vaccination. The subset was: HIV-1 Nef peptide pool negative control/reference culture. V and J are TRBV6-5 and TRBJ1-2, with D maybe TRBD1 (5 bases). The source of this sequence is a human donor who had a prior SARS-CoV-2 infection. CDR3 nucleotides: TGTGCCAGCAGGGGACGGAACTATGGCTACACCTTC. Its protein product is CASRGRNYGYTF.